This T cell receptor (beta chain) was recovered during a study of early T cells in non-severe SARS-CoV-2 infection. The germline CDR1 and CDR2 sequences are LNHDA and SQIVND (reference sequence). The CDR3 is 14 amino acids. The V gene lost 6 bases and the J gene lost 0 bases, with 8 bases spanning the gap. This clonotype has a count of ten or more. TCRdb re-derived calls from the 5' RACE reads in MiXCR, one entry per CDR3 protein. The sample includes tens of thousands of distinct CDR3 sequences, around 8.6% seen only once; the top ten take more than 3%. The sequenced sample was whole blood, obtained at baseline. This chain connects TRBV19 to TRBJ1-4; no reliable D call. The sequence came from an adult who was a healthcare worker with PCR-confirmed SARS-CoV-2 infection or an uninfected control (not recorded which). The CDR3 region is CASRRATTNEKLFF. DNA for the CDR3: TGTGCCAGTAGAAGGGCGACAACTAATGAAAAACTGTTTTTT.